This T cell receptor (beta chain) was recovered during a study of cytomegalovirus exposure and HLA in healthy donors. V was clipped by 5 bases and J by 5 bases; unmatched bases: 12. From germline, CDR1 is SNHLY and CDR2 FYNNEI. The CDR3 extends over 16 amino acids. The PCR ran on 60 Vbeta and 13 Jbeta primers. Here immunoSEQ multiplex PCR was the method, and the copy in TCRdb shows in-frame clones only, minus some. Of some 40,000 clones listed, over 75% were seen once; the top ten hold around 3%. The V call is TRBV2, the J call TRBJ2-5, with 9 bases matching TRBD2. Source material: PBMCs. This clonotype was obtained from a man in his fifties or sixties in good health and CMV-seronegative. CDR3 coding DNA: TGTGCCAGCAGTTTGAAGGGCGGGGGGGGGAGGGAGACCCAGTACTTC. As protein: CASSLKGGGGRETQYF.